One and the same sample provided the 21 T cell receptor beta chains below, sequenced in a study of blood T cells in healthy people across ages. The second PCR ran about 6 to 11 cycles with a sample-barcoded 5' primer and J-beta primers. TCRdb reanalysed the 5' RACE reads using MiXCR and keeps one entry per CDR3 protein. This table holds hundreds of thousands of distinct CDR3 sequences, 45% to 50% found once. Specimen: blood. The receptors originated from a woman in her sixties or seventies in good health.

Only a few counts were recorded for this clonotype. The chain joins TRBV20-1 to TRBJ2-3, with 10 bases lining up with TRBD2. The CDR3 length is 17 residues. J gave up 6 bases and V 5 bases, and 17 bases lay outside the gene matches. In germline, CDR1 is DFQATT, CDR2 SNEGSKA (reference sequence). The DNA for the CDR3 is TGCAGTGCTCAAAAGCCCGGGGCTAGCGGGAGACTGGATACGCAGTATTTT. Translating it yields CSAQKPGASGRLDTQYF.

The V call is TRBV5-6, the J call TRBJ1-2; D remains ambiguous. V lost 0 bases and J lost 2, with 8 bases in between. The CDR3 runs 14 residues. Germline CDR1 is SGHDT and CDR2 is YYEEEE. In DNA form, the CDR3 reads TGTGCCAGCAGCTTGGAGGCCACCAACTATGGCTACACCTTC. Translation: CASSLEATNYGYTF.

A single count supports this clonotype. This sequence joins TRBV20-1 and TRBJ2-4, with 8 bases aligning to TRBD2. After removal of 3 bases from V and 8 bases from J, the junction contained 15 bases not matched to a gene. The CDR3 spans 16 residues. Germline CDR1 and CDR2: DFQATT and SNEGSKA (reference sequence). CDR3 region: CSASSGRAVGGYIQYF. CDR3 nucleotide sequence: TGCAGTGCTAGTTCCGGGAGGGCCGTTGGTGGGTACATTCAGTACTTC.

The chain links TRBV20-1 to TRBJ2-7, with D maybe TRBD1 (5 bases). Germline CDR1 and CDR2: DFQATT and SNEGSKA (reference sequence). Trimming removed 7 bases at V and 3 bases at J, with 25 bases between. There are 16 residues in the CDR3. The CDR3 DNA follows: TGCAGTGTTGAATCCTACTCGCGGCTGCAGGGCTACGAGCAGTACTTC. It translates to CSVESYSRLQGYEQYF.

This clonotype was found once. One junction end does not reproduce the germline sequence, and a read error may be involved. V is TRBV28 and J is TRBJ1-2; D call uncertain. CDR3 length equals 11 residues. Germline-derived CDR1 and CDR2 are MDHEN and SYDVKM. The chain's CDR3 is CASRVAGGHTF. For the CDR3, the DNA is TGTGCCAGCAGGGTCGCGGGTGGCCACACCTTC.

The rearrangement joins TRBV7-3 to TRBJ2-7, with D possibly being TRBD1 (5 bases). The length of the CDR3 is 15 residues. Germline assignment: CDR1 SGHTA and CDR2 FQGTGA. Deletions cut 2 bases from V and 1 base from J, with 12 bases between. CDR3 nucleotide sequence: TGTGCCAGCAGCTTACAGGCAGGGCCGTCCTACGAGCAGTACTTC. Protein: CASSLQAGPSYEQYF.

The CDR3 bases are TGTGCCAGCAGCCCCCGACAGGGACGTTCACCCCTCCACTTT. Protein product: CASSPRQGRSPLHF. V and J are TRBV7-8 and TRBJ1-6; the match to TRBD1 covers 7 bases. Germline CDR1 reads SGHVS; CDR2 reads FQNEAQ. The V and J ends lost 5 bases and 9 bases, in that order; junction bases with no gene match: 7. The CDR3 spans 14 residues.

This clonotype has more than one count but fewer than ten. The chain joins TRBV25-1 to TRBJ2-1; 7 bases align to TRBD2. V dropped 10 bases and J dropped 0; count of bases not matched to a gene: 12. CDR1 and CDR2 from the germline V gene are MGHDK and SYGVNS. This CDR3 comprises 16 residues. CDR3 nucleotides: TGTGCCACCGGGACTACCCTTAAATCCTCCTACAATGAGCAGTTCTTC. Translating gives CATGTTLKSSYNEQFF.

This clonotype was recorded at least ten times. The genes are TRBV2 and TRBJ1-2; 7 positions match TRBD1. After removal of 11 bases from V and 4 bases from J, the junction contained 10 bases not matched to a gene. The CDR3 is 13 amino acids. Germline CDR1 SNHLY, CDR2 FYNNEI. CDR3 sequence reads: CAGATGDGYGYTF. The DNA of the CDR3 is TGTGCCGGAGCTACAGGGGACGGCTATGGCTACACCTTC.

The chain couples TRBV7-9 to TRBJ2-3; no clear D gene. Germline V gene data show CDR1 as SEHNR and CDR2 as FQNEAQ (reference sequence). Trimming took 6 bases from V and 5 from J, leaving 12 bases between them. The length of the CDR3 is 13 residues. The CDR3 loop reads CASSFGSRDTQYF. The CDR3 region has the DNA TGTGCCAGCAGTTTTGGCTCCCGAGATACGCAGTATTTT. The full variable domain, its missing parts supplied by reference TRBV7-9 and TRBJ2-3, is DTGVSQNPRHKITKRGQNVTFRCDPISEHNRLYWYRQTLGQGPEFLTYFQNEAQLEKSRLLSDRFSAERPKGSFSTLEIQRTEQGDSAMYLCASSFGSRDTQYFGPGTRLTVL.

The genes are TRBV7-2 and TRBJ2-4; no reliable D call. Trimming took 1 base from V and 0 from J, leaving 10 bases between them. This CDR3 has 16 amino acids. Germline values: CDR1 SGHTA, CDR2 FQGNSA. CDR3 sequence reads: CASSLGPVLAKNIQYF. The CDR3, as DNA: TGTGCCAGCAGCTTAGGCCCCGTGCTAGCCAAAAACATTCAGTACTTC. Together with reference TRBV7-2 and TRBJ2-4, the CDR3 gives the full variable domain: GAGVSQSPSNKVTEKGKDVELRCDPISGHTALYWYRQSLGQGLEFLIYFQGNSAPDKSGLPSDRFSAERTGGSVSTLTIQRTQQEDSAVYLCASSLGPVLAKNIQYFGAGTRLSVL.

This chain joins TRBV20-1 and TRBJ1-5; 9 positions agree with TRBD1. The CDR3 contains 13 residues. Per the germline V gene, CDR1 is DFQATT and CDR2 is SNEGSKA (reference sequence). J lost 10 bases, V lost 5 bases, and 9 bases had no gene match. As DNA, the CDR3 is TGCAGTGCTCAAGGACAGGGGCTGCGACCCCAGCATTTT. It encodes CSAQGQGLRPQHF.

The V call is TRBV12-3 or TRBV12-4, the J call TRBJ1-2; 8 nucleotides line up with TRBD1. The trim removed 9 bases at V and 1 base at J, leaving 7 bases unmatched. CDR3 length equals 14 residues. The CDR3 spells CASRRTGINYGYTF. Written as DNA, the CDR3 is TGTGCCAGTAGACGGACAGGGATTAACTATGGCTACACCTTC.

The chain uses TRBV11-1 and TRBJ2-5; 9 positions agree with TRBD2. Unmatched junction bases numbered 7, after V lost 4 bases and J lost 10 bases. The CDR3 runs to 13 residues. The germline gives CDR1 SGHAT, CDR2 FQDESV (reference sequence). The CDR3 nucleotides are TGTGCCAGCAGCTGGGATGGGACTAGCCTCCAGTACTTC. It yields the protein CASSWDGTSLQYF.

The rearrangement links TRBV7-2 to TRBJ1-4; D not certain. Germline V gene sequence: CDR1 SGHTA, CDR2 FQGNSA. The CDR3 runs to 13 residues. V was trimmed by 5 bases and J by 7 bases, leaving 11 bases between them. CDR3 sequence: CASSTGWREKLFF. CDR3 in DNA: TGTGCCAGCAGCACGGGGTGGCGTGAAAAACTGTTTTTT.

The sample holds a few counts of this clonotype. The J gene is TRBJ2-5, the V gene TRBV7-2, with D perhaps being TRBD1 or TRBD2 (6 bases each). CDR3 length equals 17 residues. V dropped 3 bases and J dropped 3 bases, with 20 bases sitting between them. Germline loops: CDR1 SGHTA, CDR2 FQGNSA. In DNA, the CDR3 is TGTGCCAGCAGCTTCCTAGGGGGGAGGCGGGACGAAGAGACCCAGTACTTC. Residues: CASSFLGGRRDEETQYF. Full variable domain (outside the CDR3, taken from reference TRBV7-2 and TRBJ2-5): GAGVSQSPSNKVTEKGKDVELRCDPISGHTALYWYRQSLGQGLEFLIYFQGNSAPDKSGLPSDRFSAERTGGSVSTLTIQRTQQEDSAVYLCASSFLGGRRDEETQYFGPGTRLLVL.

This clonotype appeared a few times. This rearrangement joins TRBV20-1 to TRBJ2-7; 11 bases align to TRBD2. This CDR3 is 16 amino acids long. J was trimmed by 2 bases and V by 0 bases; bases with no gene match: 6. Germline CDR1 is DFQATT and CDR2 is SNEGSKA (reference sequence). The CDR3 nucleotides are TGCAGTGCTAGAGATCCGCTAGCGGGAGGCCCCTACGAGCAGTACTTC. Residues: CSARDPLAGGPYEQYF.

The gene calls are TRBV7-3 and TRBJ2-3; TRBD2 is a possible D gene (5 bases). The CDR3 consists of 18 residues. V lost 5 bases, J lost 0 bases, and 21 bases lay in between. CDR1 is SGHTA, CDR2 FQGTGA, per germline. CDR3 amino acids: CASSLGLSRPSSTDTQYF. The CDR3 DNA follows: TGTGCCAGCAGCCTTGGACTTTCCAGGCCTTCTAGCACAGATACGCAGTATTTT.

In the case of this clonotype: A junction end diverges from the germline sequence, so it may reflect a read error. J is TRBJ2-7 and V is TRBV12-3 or TRBV12-4, with D hard to call. The CDR3 spans 13 residues. CDR3 residues: CAGSSILDYEQYF. The DNA for the CDR3 is TGTGCCGGCAGTTCAATCCTAGATTACGAGCAGTACTTC.

In this sample, this clonotype turned up a few times. The rearrangement links TRBV5-1 to TRBJ2-3; 7 positions agree with TRBD1. With V trimmed by 5 bases and J by 2 bases, 8 bases remained unmatched. The CDR3 covers 15 residues. Germline values: CDR1 SGHRS, CDR2 YFSETQ. This CDR3 reads CASRSNRGTTDTQYF. The CDR3 DNA is TGCGCCAGCAGAAGCAACAGGGGAACCACAGATACGCAGTATTTT.

This chain connects TRBV20-1 to TRBJ2-7; perhaps TRBD1 as D (6 bases). CDR1 and CDR2 (germline): DFQATT, SNEGSKA (reference sequence). V shed 4 bases and J shed 9 bases, with 16 bases lying between them. The CDR3 has 12 amino acids. This chain's CDR3 is CSATGVSFVQYF. The CDR3 nucleotides read TGCAGTGCTACAGGGGTCTCCTTCGTGCAGTACTTC.